Listed below are T cell receptor beta chains from one sample, sequenced in a study of regulatory dendritic cells for organ transplantation. Using immunoSEQ multiplex PCR, the repertoire was profiled, and TCRdb retains in-frame clones only, with some absent. Of approximately 12,000 clones in the sample, about four fifths were seen once. Their specific antigens are unknown. What was sequenced was naive CD8+ T cells from blood cultured with regulatory dendritic cells. These receptors all stem from a human donor in good health. Each CDR3 is given with its conserved first and last residue. The D gene is left open where the match is weak. Clone size appears in some rows only: once, few, many, or a class for an expanded clone.

TRBJ2-7 | once | TRBV7-2 | . | TGTGCCAGCAGCTTCCCTTCCTACGAGCAGTACTTC | CASSFPSYEQYF
TRBJ1-6 | . | TRBV6-5 | . | TGTGCCAGCAGTCAGACAGTAGTCTATAATTCACCCCTCCACTTT | CASSQTVVYNSPLHF
TRBJ2-3 | . | TRBV6-5 | TRBD1 | TGTGCCAGCAGTTTGACAGGGGGCGGTGGAGATACGCAGTATTTT | CASSLTGGGGDTQYF
TRBJ2-7 | . | TRBV19 | . | TGTGCCAGTAGTATAGTCAAGGGGGACGAGCAGTACTTC | CASSIVKGDEQYF
TRBJ2-3 | . | TRBV15 | TRBD2 | TGTGCCACCAGCTCCCGCATAGCGGGGGGCACAGATACGCAGTATTTT | CATSSRIAGGTDTQYF
TRBJ2-7 | once | TRBV2 | . | TGTGCCAGCAGTGGTGCGGCATTCTCCTACGAGCAGTACTTC | CASSGAAFSYEQYF
TRBJ2-2 | . | TRBV4-3 | TRBD1 | TGCGCCAGCAGCCAAGATAGGGGGACAGGGGGCTTCACCGGGGAGCTGTTTTTT | CASSQDRGTGGFTGELFF
TRBJ2-2 | . | TRBV27 | TRBD1 | TGTGCCACCAAAGATCCGACAGGGGCCAACACCGGGGAGCTGTTTTTT | CATKDPTGANTGELFF
TRBJ2-7 | . | TRBV5-6 | TRBD2 | TGTGCCAGCAGCGGGGGAGGGCGGGCCGAGCAGTACTTC | CASSGGGRAEQYF
TRBJ2-7 | few | TRBV11-2 | TRBD1 | TGTGCCAGCAGCTTCGACAGGGGCCCCTACGAGCAGTACTTC | CASSFDRGPYEQYF
TRBJ2-7 | . | TRBV18 | . | TGTGCCAGCTCACCCGGCGGTCCGGGTACAAGGTACGAGCAGTACTTC | CASSPGGPGTRYEQYF
TRBJ1-1 | . | TRBV6-5 | . | TGTGCCAGCAGTTCCTTAGAGGGCGAAGAAGCTTTCTTT | CASSSLEGEEAFF
TRBJ2-7 | . | TRBV11-2 | . | TGTGCCAGCAGCTTAGCCCGGACAGGGACTAACTACGAGCAGTACTTC | CASSLARTGTNYEQYF
TRBJ1-6 | . | TRBV19 | . | TGTGCCAGTAGTATAGAAGGAGAGATTTCACCCCTCCACTTT | CASSIEGEISPLHF
TRBJ2-5 | . | TRBV11-2 | . | TGTGCCAGCAGTCGTTGGGGGCGAGCGACGCAAGAGACCCAGTACTTC | CASSRWGRATQETQYF
TRBJ2-7 | medium-sized | TRBV9 | . | TGTGCCAGCAGCGTAGCAGGGGCGGGCTACGAGCAGTACTTC | CASSVAGAGYEQYF
TRBJ2-2 | . | TRBV12-5 | . | TGTGCTAGTGGTTTGCCTATTCAAACATACTCTAGCCGGAACACCGGGGAGCTGTTTTTT | CASGLPIQTYSSRNTGELFF
TRBJ1-3 | . | TRBV15 | TRBD1 | TGTGCCACCAGCAGCGACAGGGGAGAGGGTGGAAACACCATATATTTT | CATSSDRGEGGNTIYF
TRBJ2-7 | . | TRBV7-8 | TRBD2 | TGTGCCAGCAGCTGGATAGCGGGGGGGAAACCCTACGAGCAGTACTTC | CASSWIAGGKPYEQYF
TRBJ1-1 | . | TRBV5-6 | TRBD1 | TGTGCCAGCAGCTTGGCCAGAGGGACAGGGAGGACTGAAGCTTTCTTT | CASSLARGTGRTEAFF
TRBJ2-5 | . | TRBV7-8 | TRBD2 | TGTGCCAGCAGCTTAGCTGGACGGACTAGCTATGAGACCCAGTACTTC | CASSLAGRTSYETQYF
TRBJ2-1 | . | TRBV6-4 | . | TGTGCCAGCAGTGACTCGCCGACAAACTCCTACAATGAGCAGTTCTTC | CASSDSPTNSYNEQFF
TRBJ2-7 | once | TRBV4-3 | TRBD1 | TGCGCCAGCAGCCAAGATAGACAGGGCTACGAGCAGTACTTC | CASSQDRQGYEQYF
TRBJ1-2 | . | TRBV6-6 | . | TGTGCCAGCAGTTACTCCGAGGGCGCGGAGGGCTACACCTTC | CASSYSEGAEGYTF
TRBJ2-1 | . | TRBV2 | TRBD2 | TGTGCCATACGGGGGGGCCTCGGCAATGAGCAGTTCTTC | CAIRGGLGNEQFF
TRBJ2-5 | once | TRBV25-1 | TRBD2 | TGTGCCAGCAGTGAATTTGCGGGGGTGGGGGAGACCCAGTACTTC | CASSEFAGVGETQYF
TRBJ2-1 | . | TRBV5-1 | . | TGCGCCAGCAGCTTGCATGGTGCGGGACCGCCGACCTACAATGAGCAGTTCTTC | CASSLHGAGPPTYNEQFF
TRBJ1-2 | few | TRBV27 | TRBD1 | TGTGCCAGCAGTCTCATCGGGACAGGGAGCTATGGCTACACCTTC | CASSLIGTGSYGYTF
TRBJ2-1 | . | TRBV9 | . | TGTGCCAGCAGCCCGGCGGAGGGAAGCTCCTACAATGAGCAGTTCTTC | CASSPAEGSSYNEQFF
TRBJ1-1 | . | TRBV9 | . | TGTGCCAGCAGCGTAGTGACAGTTAACACTGAAGCTTTCTTT | CASSVVTVNTEAFF
TRBJ2-7 | . | TRBV7-9 | . | TGTGCCAGCAGCTCCCGGGACTTGGCCTACGAGCAGTACTTC | CASSSRDLAYEQYF
TRBJ2-3 | . | TRBV6-1 | TRBD2 | TGTGCCAGCAGTGAAAACAGCGGGGGGAGTTATGGAGATACGCAGTATTTT | CASSENSGGSYGDTQYF
TRBJ1-1 | . | TRBV6-6 | . | TGTGCCAGCAGTGGACAGATTCATGAAGCTTTCTTT | CASSGQIHEAFF
TRBJ1-1 | . | TRBV7-2 | TRBD1 | TGTGCCAGCAGCCCGGAGGGACAGGGGAGCGCTGAAGCTTTCTTT | CASSPEGQGSAEAFF
TRBJ1-2 | . | TRBV5-1 | TRBD1 | TGCGCCAGCAGCTTGGAAACAGGGGGCGACTATGGCTACACCTTC | CASSLETGGDYGYTF
TRBJ2-3 | . | TRBV27 | . | TGTGCCAGCAGTTTATTGCGGTCTGGCACAGATACGCAGTATTTT | CASSLLRSGTDTQYF
TRBJ2-7 | . | TRBV11-2 | . | TGTGCCAGCAGCCCTGTGGAGGACGAGCAGTACTTC | CASSPVEDEQYF
TRBJ2-7 | . | TRBV7-9 | TRBD2 | TGTGCCAGCAGCCCAGGGACTAGCGGGGAATCCCACGAGCAGTACTTC | CASSPGTSGESHEQYF
TRBJ1-5 | . | TRBV2 | TRBD1 | TGTGCCAGCAGTGAAGCTAGGGGGACAGGAGGCTGGGCAACGCCCCAGCATTTT | CASSEARGTGGWATPQHF
TRBJ2-3 | once | TRBV5-1 | TRBD2 | TGCGCCAGTGGAGCCAGCGGGATCACAGATACGCAGTATTTT | CASGASGITDTQYF
TRBJ2-1 | . | TRBV9 | TRBD2 | TGTGCCAGCAGCTCCGGACTAGCGGGGGCCGAGCAGTTCTTC | CASSSGLAGAEQFF
TRBJ2-3 | . | TRBV27 | TRBD1 | TGTGCCAGCAGTTTATTGGTCCTGGGGACAGGGCCCAACACAGATACGCAGTATTTT | CASSLLVLGTGPNTDTQYF
TRBJ2-3 | once | TRBV5-1 | TRBD2 | TGCGCCAGCAGCCAGACTAGCGGAGGGGCCGATACGCAGTATTTT | CASSQTSGGADTQYF
TRBJ2-7 | . | TRBV5-4 | TRBD1 | TGTGCCAGCAGCTCGGGACAGGTGAGCCAGGAGCAGTACTTC | CASSSGQVSQEQYF
TRBJ2-7 | . | TRBV6-5 | TRBD2 | TGTGCCAGCCGGTTAGGAGCGGGGGGTTCCTACGAGCAGTACTTC | CASRLGAGGSYEQYF
TRBJ1-6 | once | TRBV9 | . | TGTGCCAGCAGCGTAGTCGGGGGTATCGGTTCACCCCTCCACTTT | CASSVVGGIGSPLHF
TRBJ2-7 | . | TRBV4-1 | . | TGCGCCAGCAGCCGACGCCAGGGGGAGGACGAGCAGTACTTC | CASSRRQGEDEQYF
TRBJ1-5 | . | TRBV5-6 | TRBD1 | TGTGCCAGCAGCTTGTCCGCAGGGGGGAATCAGCCCCAGCATTTT | CASSLSAGGNQPQHF
TRBJ1-5 | . | TRBV5-6 | TRBD1 | TGTGCCAGCAGCTTGGGGATCACAGGGGGCCGCAATCAGCCCCAGCATTTT | CASSLGITGGRNQPQHF
TRBJ1-1 | . | TRBV5-1 | TRBD1 | TGCGCCAGCAGCTTCCGGGACAGGGGAGAGAACACTGAAGCTTTCTTT | CASSFRDRGENTEAFF
TRBJ2-1 | . | TRBV4-2 | TRBD2 | TGTGCCAGCAGCCAAGCAGCGGGGGGCCCAGACAATGAGCAGTTCTTC | CASSQAAGGPDNEQFF
TRBJ2-7 | once | TRBV19 | . | TGTGCCAGTAGCCCAGGGCAGCAGGCTGCCGTACTGCTCGAGCAGTACTTC | CASSPGQQAAVLLEQYF
TRBJ1-1 | once | TRBV7-8 | TRBD1 | TGTGCCAGCAGGCCAATTAACAGGGGCCCTGAGACTGAAGCTTTCTTT | CASRPINRGPETEAFF
TRBJ2-3 | . | TRBV7-3 | TRBD1 | TGTGCCAGCAGTACGACAGGGGCCCGCACAGATACGCAGTATTTT | CASSTTGARTDTQYF
TRBJ1-1 | . | TRBV4-2 | TRBD1 | TGTGCCAGCAGCCAGCTTGACAGGGTCGACACTGAAGCTTTCTTT | CASSQLDRVDTEAFF
TRBJ2-1 | . | TRBV18 | TRBD2 | TGTGCCAGCTCACCTTGGACTAGCGGGGGGAGCTCCTACAATGAGCAGTTCTTC | CASSPWTSGGSSYNEQFF
TRBJ2-7 | . | TRBV11-2 | TRBD2 | TGTGCCAGCAGCCCCGGGACTACCGCCTACGAGCAGTACTTC | CASSPGTTAYEQYF
TRBJ2-3 | . | TRBV9 | . | TGTGCCAGCAGCGTAGATGACCGGCGGACAGATACGCAGTATTTT | CASSVDDRRTDTQYF
TRBJ1-6 | . | TRBV19 | TRBD1 | TGTGCCAGTAGTATCGGGACAGGATCCTCCTATAATTCACCCCTCCACTTT | CASSIGTGSSYNSPLHF